This T cell receptor (delta chain) originates from a study of gamma-delta T cells after stem cell transplantation. In its sample, this clone ranks as large. This CDR3 is also generated by other DNA sequences in the sample. The CDR3 has 17 amino acids. The germline V gene encodes CDR1 GEAIGNYY and CDR2 EKD. V was pared by 0 bases and J by 0 bases, with 8 bases of the junction left unmatched. TCRdb re-called the RT-PCR reads with CATT. The table records 2,500 to 3,000 delta-chain clones, about 2.6% of them present only once. The clonotype originates from a human donor. It is not recorded whose cells these are; they may come from a transplant donor. The chain employs TRDV2 and TRDJ1; 8 bases are a match to TRDD3. The source material was gamma-delta T cells. The CDR3: CACDTLTGGSYTDKLIF. CDR3 in DNA: TGTGCCTGTGACACCCTTACTGGGGGTTCGTACACCGATAAACTCATCTTT.